This T cell receptor (beta chain) was identified during a study of blood T cell repertoires in COVID-19. Enrollment of patients from Seattle took place during active infection, with longitudinal follow-up. Germline CDR1 reads LNHDA; CDR2 reads SQIVND (reference sequence). The CDR3 has 14 amino acids. With 8 bases clipped from V and 9 bases from J, the junction kept 9 bases outside the gene matches. Per the study methods: Using reference gene primer amplification, nucleated cell counts were estimated. TCRdb keeps only in-frame clones here, not all; method: immunoSEQ multiplex PCR. Clone size and V and J calls were adopted from that table, with D and trimming inferred from the DNA. The profile shows fewer than 350,000 clones, about 91% of them singletons.

The specimen sequenced was peripheral blood. The rearrangement joins TRBV19 to TRBJ2-1; 11 bases map to TRBD2. This TCR was recovered from a man aged 25 to 40 with COVID-19, enrolled during active disease. CDR3 nucleotides: TGTGCCAGTGGCGTAGCGGGAGGGTTTGGTGAGCAGTTCTTC. Translation gives CASGVAGGFGEQFF.